The present T cell receptor beta chain was sequenced within a study of shared clonotypes between healthy human individuals. Germline CDR1 is SGHTA and CDR2 is FQGNSA. There are 14 residues in the CDR3. Unmatched junction bases numbered 5, after V lost 0 bases and J lost 8 bases. Libraries were prepared by immunoSEQ multiplex PCR; TCRdb keeps only in-frame clonotypes and omits some of them. The data show about a million clones, with roughly 80% seen just once and 0.85% to 1% held by the top ten. The genes are TRBV7-2 and TRBJ1-2, with 8 positions matching TRBD1. The TCR was taken from a man between 18 and 29 years old in good health. Some clones in this sample may be carry-over from other donors' samples. The sample comprised memory CD4+ T cells from PBMCs. Indicated subset: CD45RA-negative fraction. In DNA form, the CDR3 reads TGTGCCAGCAGCTTAGCACAGGGGGGATACGGCTACACCTTC. Translating gives CASSLAQGGYGYTF. Complete variable domain (other parts from reference TRBV7-2 and TRBJ1-2): GAGVSQSPSNKVTEKGKDVELRCDPISGHTALYWYRQSLGQGLEFLIYFQGNSAPDKSGLPSDRFSAERTGGSVSTLTIQRTQQEDSAVYLCASSLAQGGYGYTFGSGTRLTVV.